The sample holds a few counts of the clone carrying this TCR beta chain. The target antigen is unknown. As processed by the authors: With immunoSEQ giving junction-only sequences and no quality scores, filtering differed. Profiled with immunoSEQ multiplex PCR; TCRdb holds only in-frame clones, not every one. V and J calls and clone size follow that table, whereas D and trimming were derived from the DNA. The sample has around 1 million clones, over 75% seen once. The sample comes from a study of shared clonotypes between healthy human individuals. General observations from the study: Estimated richness was generally greater in naive than memory subsets. Naive CD4 clonotype sharing across a few donors was around 5%.

The germline gives CDR1 SGHAT, CDR2 FQNNGV. The V end lost 3 bases, the J end lost 0 bases, and 15 bases lay between the germline ends. CDR3 length equals 17 residues. V gene TRBV11-2 combines with J gene TRBJ2-4, with D possibly TRBD1 on 5 matching bases. The receptor's source is a young man in good health. Sequenced input: memory CD4+ T cells sorted from blood. The subset is: CD45RA-negative fraction. CDR3 nucleotides: TGTGCCAGCAGCTTTCAAGGGGCCGAAGGAGCCAAAAACATTCAGTACTTC. Encoded protein: CASSFQGAEGAKNIQYF.